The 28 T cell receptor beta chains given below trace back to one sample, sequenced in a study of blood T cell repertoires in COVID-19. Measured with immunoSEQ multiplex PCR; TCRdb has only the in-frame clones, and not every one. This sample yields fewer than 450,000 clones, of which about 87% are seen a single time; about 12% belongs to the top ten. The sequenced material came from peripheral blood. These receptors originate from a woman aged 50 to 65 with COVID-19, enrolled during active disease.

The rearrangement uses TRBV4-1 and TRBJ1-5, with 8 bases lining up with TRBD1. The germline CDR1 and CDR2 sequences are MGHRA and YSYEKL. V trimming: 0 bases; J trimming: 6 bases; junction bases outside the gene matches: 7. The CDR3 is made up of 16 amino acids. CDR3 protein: CASSQDPGQASQPQHF. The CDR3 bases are TGCGCCAGCAGCCAAGATCCGGGACAGGCAAGTCAGCCCCAGCATTTT.

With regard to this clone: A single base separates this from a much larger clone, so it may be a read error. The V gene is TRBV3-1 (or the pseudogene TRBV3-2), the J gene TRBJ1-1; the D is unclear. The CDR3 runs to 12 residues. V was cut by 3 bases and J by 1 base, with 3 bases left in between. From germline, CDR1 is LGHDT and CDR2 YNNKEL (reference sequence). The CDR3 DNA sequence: TGTGCCAGCAGCCATAGGAACACTGAAGCTTTCTTT. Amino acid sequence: CASSHRNTEAFF.

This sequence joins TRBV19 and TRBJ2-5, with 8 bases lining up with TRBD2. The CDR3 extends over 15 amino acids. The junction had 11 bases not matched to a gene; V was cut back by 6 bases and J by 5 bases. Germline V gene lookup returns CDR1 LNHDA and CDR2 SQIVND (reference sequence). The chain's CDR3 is CASRAQLGGAETQYF. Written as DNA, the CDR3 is TGTGCCAGTAGGGCCCAACTCGGGGGGGCTGAGACCCAGTACTTC.

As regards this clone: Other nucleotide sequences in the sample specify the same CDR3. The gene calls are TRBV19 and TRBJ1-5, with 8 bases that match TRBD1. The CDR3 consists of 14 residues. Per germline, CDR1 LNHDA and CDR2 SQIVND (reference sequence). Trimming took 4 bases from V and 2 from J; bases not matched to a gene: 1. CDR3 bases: TGTGCCAGTAGTACGACAGGGGGCAATCAGCCCCAGCATTTT. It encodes CASSTTGGNQPQHF.

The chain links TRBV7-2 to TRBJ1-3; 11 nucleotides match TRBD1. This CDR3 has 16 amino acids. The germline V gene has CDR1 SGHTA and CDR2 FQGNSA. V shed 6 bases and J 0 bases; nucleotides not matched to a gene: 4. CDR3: CASRPGTGGSGNTIYF. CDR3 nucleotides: TGTGCCAGCAGGCCCGGGACAGGGGGCTCTGGAAACACCATATATTTT.

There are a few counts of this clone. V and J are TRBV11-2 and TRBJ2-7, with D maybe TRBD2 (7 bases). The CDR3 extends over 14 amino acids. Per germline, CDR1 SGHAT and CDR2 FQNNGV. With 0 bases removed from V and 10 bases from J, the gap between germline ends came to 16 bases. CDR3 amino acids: CASSLDVNGGLQYF. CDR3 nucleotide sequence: TGTGCCAGCAGCTTAGATGTTAACGGGGGGCTACAGTACTTC.

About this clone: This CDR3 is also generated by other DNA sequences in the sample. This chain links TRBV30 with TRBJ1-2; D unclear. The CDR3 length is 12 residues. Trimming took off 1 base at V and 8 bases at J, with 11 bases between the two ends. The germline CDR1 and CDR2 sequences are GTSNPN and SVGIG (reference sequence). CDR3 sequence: CAWSGGSRGYTF. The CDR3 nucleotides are TGTGCCTGGAGTGGCGGGTCGAGGGGCTACACCTTC. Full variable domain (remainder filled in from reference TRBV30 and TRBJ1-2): SQTIHQWPATLVQPVGSPLSLECTVEGTSNPNLYWYRQAAGRGLQLLFYSVGIGQISSEVPQNLSASRPQDRQFILSSKKLLLSDSGFYLCAWSGGSRGYTFGSGTRLTVV.

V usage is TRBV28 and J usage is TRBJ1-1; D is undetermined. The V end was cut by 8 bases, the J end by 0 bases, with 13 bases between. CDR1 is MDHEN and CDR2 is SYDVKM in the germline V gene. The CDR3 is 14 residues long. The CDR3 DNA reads TGTGCCAGCTACCGAGGAAGCATGAACACTGAAGCTTTCTTT. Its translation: CASYRGSMNTEAFF.

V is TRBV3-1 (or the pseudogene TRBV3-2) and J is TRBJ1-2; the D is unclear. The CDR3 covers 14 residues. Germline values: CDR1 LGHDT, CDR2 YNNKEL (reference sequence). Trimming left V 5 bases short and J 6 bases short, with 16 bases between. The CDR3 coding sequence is TGTGCCAGCAGCACCTCCGGGATCTATGATGGCTACACCTTC. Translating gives CASSTSGIYDGYTF.

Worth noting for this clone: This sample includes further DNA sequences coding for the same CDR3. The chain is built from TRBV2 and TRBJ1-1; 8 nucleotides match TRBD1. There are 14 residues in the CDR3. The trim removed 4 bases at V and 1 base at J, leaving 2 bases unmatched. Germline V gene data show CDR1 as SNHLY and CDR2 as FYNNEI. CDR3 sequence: CASSGTGRNTEAFF. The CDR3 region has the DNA TGTGCCAGCAGTGGGACAGGGAGGAACACTGAAGCTTTCTTT.

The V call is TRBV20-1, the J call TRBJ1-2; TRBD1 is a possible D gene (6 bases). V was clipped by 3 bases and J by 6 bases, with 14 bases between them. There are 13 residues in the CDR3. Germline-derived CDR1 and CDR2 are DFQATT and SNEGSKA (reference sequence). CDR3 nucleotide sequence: TGCAGTGCTAGTAGGCAGGGGTTGGATGGCTACACCTTC. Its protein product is CSASRQGLDGYTF.

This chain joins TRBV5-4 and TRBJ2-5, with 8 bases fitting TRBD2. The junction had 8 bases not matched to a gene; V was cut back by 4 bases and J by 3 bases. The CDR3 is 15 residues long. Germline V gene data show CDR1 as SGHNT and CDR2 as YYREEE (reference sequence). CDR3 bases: TGTGCCAGCAGCGGGACTAGGGGGGGGGAAGAGACCCAGTACTTC. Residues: CASSGTRGGEETQYF. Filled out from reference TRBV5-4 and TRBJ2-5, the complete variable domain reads ETGVTQSPTHLIKTRGQQVTLRCSSQSGHNTVSWYQQALGQGPQFIFQYYREEENGRGNFPPRFSGLQFPNYSSELNVNALELDDSALYLCASSGTRGGEETQYFGPGTRLLVL.

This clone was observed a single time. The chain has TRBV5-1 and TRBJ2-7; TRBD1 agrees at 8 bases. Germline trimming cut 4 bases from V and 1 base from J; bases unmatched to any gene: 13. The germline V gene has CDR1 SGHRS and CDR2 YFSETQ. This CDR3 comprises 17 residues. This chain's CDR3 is CASSTSPGQGISYEQYF. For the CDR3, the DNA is TGCGCCAGCAGCACCAGTCCCGGACAGGGAATTTCCTACGAGCAGTACTTC. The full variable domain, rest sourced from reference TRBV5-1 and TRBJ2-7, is KAGVTQTPRYLIKTRGQQVTLSCSPISGHRSVSWYQQTPGQGLQFLFEYFSETQRNKGNFPGRFSGRQFSNSRSEMNVSTLELGDSALYLCASSTSPGQGISYEQYFGPGTRLTVT.

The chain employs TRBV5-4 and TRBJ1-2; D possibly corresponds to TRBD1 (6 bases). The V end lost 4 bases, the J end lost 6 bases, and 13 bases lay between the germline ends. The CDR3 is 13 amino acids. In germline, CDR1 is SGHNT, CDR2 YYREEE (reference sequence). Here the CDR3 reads CASSRRGSDGYTF. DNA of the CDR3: TGTGCCAGCAGCCGTAGGGGGTCGGATGGCTACACCTTC.

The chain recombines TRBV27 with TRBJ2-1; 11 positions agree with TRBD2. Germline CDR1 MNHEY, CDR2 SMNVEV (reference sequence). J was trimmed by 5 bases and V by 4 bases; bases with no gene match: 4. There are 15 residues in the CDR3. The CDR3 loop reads CASSSSGGLHNEQFF. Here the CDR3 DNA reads TGTGCCAGCAGTTCTAGCGGGGGGCTGCACAATGAGCAGTTCTTC.

The DNA for the CDR3 is TGTGCCTGGGGCCCGCGGACTGAAGCTTTCTTT. Protein sequence: CAWGPRTEAFF. The rearrangement joins TRBV30 to TRBJ1-1; no firm D call. CDR1 GTSNPN and CDR2 SVGIG come from the germline V gene (reference sequence). The V end lost 5 bases, the J end lost 5 bases, and 9 bases lay between the germline ends. The CDR3 consists of 11 residues.

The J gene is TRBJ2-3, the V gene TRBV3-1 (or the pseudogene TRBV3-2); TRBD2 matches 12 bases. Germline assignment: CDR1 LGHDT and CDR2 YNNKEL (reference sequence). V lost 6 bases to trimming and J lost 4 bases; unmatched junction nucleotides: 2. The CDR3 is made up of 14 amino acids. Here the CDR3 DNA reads TGTGCCAGCAGGCCTAGCGGGGGGGCAGATACGCAGTATTTT. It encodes CASRPSGGADTQYF.

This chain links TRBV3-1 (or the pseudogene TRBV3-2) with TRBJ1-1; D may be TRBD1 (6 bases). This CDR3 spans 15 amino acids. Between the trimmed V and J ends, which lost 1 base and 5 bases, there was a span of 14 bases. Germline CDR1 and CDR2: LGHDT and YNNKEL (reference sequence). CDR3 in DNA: TGTGCCAGCAGCCAAGGGCAGGGGAGGGGAACTGAAGCTTTCTTT. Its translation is CASSQGQGRGTEAFF.

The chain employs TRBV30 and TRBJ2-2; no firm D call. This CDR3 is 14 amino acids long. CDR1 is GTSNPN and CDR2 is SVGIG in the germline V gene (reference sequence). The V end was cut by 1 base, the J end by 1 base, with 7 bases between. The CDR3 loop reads CAWSGSMNTGELFF. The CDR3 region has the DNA TGTGCCTGGAGTGGCAGTATGAACACCGGGGAGCTGTTTTTT.

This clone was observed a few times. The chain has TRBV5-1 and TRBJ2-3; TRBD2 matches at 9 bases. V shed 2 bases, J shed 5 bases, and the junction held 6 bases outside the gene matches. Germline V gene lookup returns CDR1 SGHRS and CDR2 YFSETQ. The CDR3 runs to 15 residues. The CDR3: CASSFMGLALDTQYF. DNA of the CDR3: TGCGCCAGCAGCTTCATGGGACTAGCATTAGATACGCAGTATTTT.

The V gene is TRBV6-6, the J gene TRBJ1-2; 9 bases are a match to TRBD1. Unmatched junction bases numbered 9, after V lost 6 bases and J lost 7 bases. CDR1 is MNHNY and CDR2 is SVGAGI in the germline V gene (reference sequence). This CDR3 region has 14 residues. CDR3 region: CASRLTGGASGYTF. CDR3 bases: TGTGCCAGCAGGCTAACAGGGGGCGCGAGTGGCTACACCTTC.

The CDR3 DNA is TGTGCCAGCAGCTGGTACAGTGAAAAACTGTTTTTT. Amino acids: CASSWYSEKLFF. The chain uses TRBV5-8 and TRBJ1-4, with D unresolved. CDR3 length equals 12 residues. V shed 3 bases and J shed 7 bases, with 7 bases lying between them. Germline CDR1 SGHTS, CDR2 YDEGEE.

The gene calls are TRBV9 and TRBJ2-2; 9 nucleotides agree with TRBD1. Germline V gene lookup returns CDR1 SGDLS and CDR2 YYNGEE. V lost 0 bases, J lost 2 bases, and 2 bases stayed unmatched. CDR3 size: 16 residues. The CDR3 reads CASSVEDRGNTGELFF. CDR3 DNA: TGTGCCAGCAGCGTAGAGGACAGGGGCAACACCGGGGAGCTGTTTTTT. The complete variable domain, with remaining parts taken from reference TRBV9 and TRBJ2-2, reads DSGVTQTPKHLITATGQRVTLRCSPRSGDLSVYWYQQSLDQGLQFLIQYYNGEERAKGNILERFSAQQFPDLHSELNLSSLELGDSALYFCASSVEDRGNTGELFFGEGSRLTVL.

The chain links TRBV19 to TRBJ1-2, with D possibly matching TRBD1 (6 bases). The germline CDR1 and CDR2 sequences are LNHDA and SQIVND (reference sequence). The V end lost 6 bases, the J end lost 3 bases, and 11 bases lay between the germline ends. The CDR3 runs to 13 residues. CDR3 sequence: CASRARGDYGYTF. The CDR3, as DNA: TGTGCCAGTAGAGCCAGGGGCGACTATGGCTACACCTTC.

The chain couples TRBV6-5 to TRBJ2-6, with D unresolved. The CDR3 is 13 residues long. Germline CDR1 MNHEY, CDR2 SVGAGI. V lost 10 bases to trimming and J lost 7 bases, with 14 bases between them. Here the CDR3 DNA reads TGTGCCATCCAAGCTACCCGCGCCAACGTCCTGACTTTC. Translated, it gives CAIQATRANVLTF.

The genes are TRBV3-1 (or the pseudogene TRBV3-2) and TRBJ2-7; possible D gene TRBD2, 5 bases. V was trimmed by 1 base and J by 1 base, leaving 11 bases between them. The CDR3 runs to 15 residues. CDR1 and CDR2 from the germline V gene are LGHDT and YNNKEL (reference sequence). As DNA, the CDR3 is TGTGCCAGCAGCCAAGGTTCCGGAGGATCCTACGAGCAGTACTTC. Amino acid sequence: CASSQGSGGSYEQYF.

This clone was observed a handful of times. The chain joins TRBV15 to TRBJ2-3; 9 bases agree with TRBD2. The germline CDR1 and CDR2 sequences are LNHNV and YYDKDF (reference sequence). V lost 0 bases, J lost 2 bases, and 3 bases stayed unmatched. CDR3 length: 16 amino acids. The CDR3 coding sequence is TGTGCCACCAGCAGAGATAGCGGGGGAGTCACAGATACGCAGTATTTT. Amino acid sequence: CATSRDSGGVTDTQYF. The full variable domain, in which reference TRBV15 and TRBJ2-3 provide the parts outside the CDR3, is DAMVIQNPRYQVTQFGKPVTLSCSQTLNHNVMYWYQQKSSQAPKLLFHYYDKDFNNEADTPDNFQSRRPNTSFCFLDIRSPGLGDTAMYLCATSRDSGGVTDTQYFGPGTRLTVL.

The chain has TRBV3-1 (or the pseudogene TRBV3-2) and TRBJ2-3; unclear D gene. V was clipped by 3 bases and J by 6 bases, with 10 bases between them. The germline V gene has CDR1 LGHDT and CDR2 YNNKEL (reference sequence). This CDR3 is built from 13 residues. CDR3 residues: CASSQSLRDTQYF. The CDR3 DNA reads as TGTGCCAGCAGCCAGAGTCTACGGGATACGCAGTATTTT.